This T cell receptor (beta chain) was captured by sequencing in a study of blood T cell repertoires in COVID-19 (TCRdb year 2020). For context, the study as a whole: Collaborator samples came from the United States, Italy and Spain and covered acute and convalescent phases of COVID-19. Samples were obtained from the ongoing ImmuneRACE study (first 160 participants) and from about 1,300 subjects provided by 6 global collaborators. A freely available public database, intended as a resource for researchers studying the immune response to SARS-CoV-2, is where the repertoires were released. Deeply sampled blood TCRbeta repertoires from subjects exposed to, actively infected with, or recovered from COVID-19 were included in the dataset. A de-identified subject ID, COVID-19 status, age in years and sex were almost always included in the sample metadata. Where available, HLA class I and class II types were taken from metadata supplied by the sample provider and were not determined by assay-based typing. The material from the prospective study consisted of cDNA or gDNA derived from T cells, B-cell-depleted T cells, or PBMCs. Broad study findings and their caveats: Clinical and demographic metadata were provided uncurated, with the amount varying by source and participant.

Whole blood was collected in K2EDTA tubes by collaborating institutions according to the institutions' own protocols. Collaborator samples were shipped for TCRbeta analysis as frozen whole blood, isolated PBMCs, or DNA extracted from either sample type. Remarks on this clone: What antigen it recognizes has not been identified. Per-nucleotide qualities are absent, and no much larger clonotype sits a single base away.

TCRbeta CDR3 regions were amplified from genomic DNA using the immunoSEQ Assay, a bias-controlled multiplex PCR. On the study's bioinformatics: Nucleated cell counts per sample were estimated from amplification of reference gene primers within the assay. Sequence reads were collapsed and filtered to measure the absolute abundance of every unique TCRbeta CDR3 rearrangement. For each sample, productive Simpson clonality was calculated as the square root of Simpson's diversity index across productive rearrangements. TCRdb mirrors the immuneACCESS table, restricted to in-frame sequences. Some clones are absent from its copies; in checked studies, under half trace to an unresolved V gene, and the reason for the others is unknown. Clonal size and the V and J genes are those of that table, whereas D and trimming came from the DNA. The sample table lists tens of thousands of clones, around nine tenths of them with a count of one. Roughly 13% of the sample is held by the ten biggest clonotypes.

Compared with germline, V lacks 5 bases and J lacks 1 base; bases without a gene match: 16. Including cysteine and phenylalanine, the CDR3 has 19 amino acids. Only the CDR3 DNA stays, 57 bases, in frame from base 1. In the germline V gene (reference sequence), CDR1 corresponds to LNHDA and CDR2 to SQIVND. This TCR came from a human donor with active COVID-19. The donor label of this sample is uncertain. The sequenced sample consisted of peripheral blood. This chain is built from TRBV19 and TRBJ2-3, and 9 bases in between align with TRBD1. In nucleotides, the sequence is TGTGCCAGTAGTCTCGACCTGACGACAGGGGGTGCGGGCACAGATACGCAGTATTTT. This gives the protein CASSLDLTTGGAGTDTQYF. The reference TRBV19 and TRBJ2-3 proteins fill in what lies around the CDR3, so the full variable domain reads DGGITQSPKYLFRKEGQNVTLSCEQNLNHDAMYWYRQDPGQGLRLIYYSQIVNDFQKGDIAEGYSVSREKKESFPLTVTSAQKNPTAFYLCASSLDLTTGGAGTDTQYFGPGTRLTVL.